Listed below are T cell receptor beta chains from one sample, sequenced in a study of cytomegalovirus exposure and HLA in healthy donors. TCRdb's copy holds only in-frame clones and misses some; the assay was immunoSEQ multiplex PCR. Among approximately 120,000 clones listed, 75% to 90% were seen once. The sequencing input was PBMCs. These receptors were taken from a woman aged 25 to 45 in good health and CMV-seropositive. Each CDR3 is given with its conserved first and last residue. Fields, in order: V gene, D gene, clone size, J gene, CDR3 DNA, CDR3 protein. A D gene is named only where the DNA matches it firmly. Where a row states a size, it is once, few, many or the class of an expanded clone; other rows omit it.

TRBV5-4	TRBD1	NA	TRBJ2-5	TGTGCCAGCAGCTTCAGAACAGGGGGACTTGAGACCCAGTACTTC	CASSFRTGGLETQYF
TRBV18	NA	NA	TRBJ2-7	TGTGCCAGCTCACCGGACAGCTACGAGCAGTACTTC	CASSPDSYEQYF
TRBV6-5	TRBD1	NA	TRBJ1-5	TGTGCCAGCAGCCGGACAGGGAATCAGCCCCAGCATTTT	CASSRTGNQPQHF
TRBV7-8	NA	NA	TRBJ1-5	TGTGCCAGCAGCCCAGGGGGCAATCAGCCCCAGCATTTT	CASSPGGNQPQHF
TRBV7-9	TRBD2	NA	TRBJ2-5	TGTTCCAGCAGCCTCGGGAGGGAGACCCAGTACTTC	CSSSLGRETQYF
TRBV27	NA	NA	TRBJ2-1	TGTGCCAGCAGTACCACCCATCCCACCCTCCCAACAGAGCAGTTCTTC	CASSTTHPTLPTEQFF
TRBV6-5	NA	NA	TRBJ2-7	TGTGCCAGCACCACCCCAGGTGGGAGCTCCTACGAGCAGTACTTC	CASTTPGGSSYEQYF
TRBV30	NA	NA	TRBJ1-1	TGTGCCTGGAGTCGGGCGCTAGGGGGGAACACTGAAGCTTTCTTT	CAWSRALGGNTEAFF
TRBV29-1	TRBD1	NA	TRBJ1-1	TGCAGCGTTGATCCAGGGGGAGAAGCTTTCTTT	CSVDPGGEAFF
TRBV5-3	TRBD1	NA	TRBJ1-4	TGTGCCAGAAGCTGGGACAGGGAGAATGAAAAACTGTTTTTT	CARSWDRENEKLFF
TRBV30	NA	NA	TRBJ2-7	TGTGCCTGGAGTGGACAGGTTCTCTACGAGCAGTACTTC	CAWSGQVLYEQYF
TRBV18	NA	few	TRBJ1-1	TGTGCCAGCTCACCACGGGCAGGGGTGGACACTGAAGCTTTCTTT	CASSPRAGVDTEAFF
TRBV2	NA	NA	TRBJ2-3	TGTGCCGGCAGGGCTGATAATACGCAGTATTTT	CAGRADNTQYF
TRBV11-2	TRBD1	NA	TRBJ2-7	TGTGCCAGCAGCGACCCCGGACAGGGGTCGTCCTACGAGCAGTACTTC	CASSDPGQGSSYEQYF
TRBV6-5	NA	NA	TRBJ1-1	TGTGCCAGCAGTTACGCGGGGGCGGAAGGACGAACTGAAGCTTTCTTT	CASSYAGAEGRTEAFF
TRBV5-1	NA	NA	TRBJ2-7	TGCGCCAGCAGCTTCCTAGGGGACGAGCAGTACTTC	CASSFLGDEQYF
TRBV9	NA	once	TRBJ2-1	TGTGCCAGCAGCGTAGCGACAGTACAATCGGAGCAGTTCTTC	CASSVATVQSEQFF
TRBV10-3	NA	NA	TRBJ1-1	TGTGCCATCACCCCGTCCGGGGGGTACACTGAAGCTTTCTTT	CAITPSGGYTEAFF
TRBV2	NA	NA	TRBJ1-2	TGTGCCAGCAGTGAAGGGGGGGGACTACCCTATGGCTACACCTTC	CASSEGGGLPYGYTF
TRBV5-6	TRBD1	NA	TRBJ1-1	TGTGCCAGCAGCTACTACCGGGACAGAGTCACTGAAGCTTTCTTT	CASSYYRDRVTEAFF
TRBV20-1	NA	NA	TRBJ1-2	TGCAGTGCTACCCTCTATGGCTACACCTTC	CSATLYGYTF
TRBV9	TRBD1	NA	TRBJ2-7	TGTGCCAGCAGCGGCCGACAGGGGGGCTACGAGCAGTACTTC	CASSGRQGGYEQYF
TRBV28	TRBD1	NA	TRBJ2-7	TGTGCCAGCAGTTTTGGTGGGACAGGGGGCCACGAGCAGTACTTC	CASSFGGTGGHEQYF
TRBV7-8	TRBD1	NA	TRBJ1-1	TGTGCCAGCAGCCAAACAGGGGGTTATGGCACTGAAGCTTTCTTT	CASSQTGGYGTEAFF
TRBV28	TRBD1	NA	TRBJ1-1	TGTGCCAGCAGTACTCCGACAGGGGCCACTGAAGCTTTCTTT	CASSTPTGATEAFF
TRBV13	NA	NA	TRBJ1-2	TGTGCCAGCAGCTTAGGCCGTGGCTACACCTTC	CASSLGRGYTF
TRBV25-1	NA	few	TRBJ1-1	TGTGCCAGCAGTGGCGGGGCAGAGAGGACTGAAGCTTTCTTT	CASSGGAERTEAFF
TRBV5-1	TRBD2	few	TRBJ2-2	TGCGCCAGCAAAAGCGGGGGGGGTCCGTCCGGGGAGCTGTTTTTT	CASKSGGGPSGELFF
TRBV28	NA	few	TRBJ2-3	TGTGCCAGCAGTCTAAGCACAGATACGCAGTATTTT	CASSLSTDTQYF
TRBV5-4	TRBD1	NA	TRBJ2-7	TGTGCCAGCAGCTTGGCCGGGACAGGGGACGAGCAGTACTTC	CASSLAGTGDEQYF
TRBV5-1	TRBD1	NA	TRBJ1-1	TGCGCCAGCAGCTATACAGGGGTGAACACTGAAGCTTTCTTT	CASSYTGVNTEAFF
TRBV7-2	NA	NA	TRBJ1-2	TGTGCCAGCAGTTCTCGGGGGGCCTATGGCTACACCTTC	CASSSRGAYGYTF
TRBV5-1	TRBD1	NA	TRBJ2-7	TGCGCCAGCAGCTTGGCTGGGGGACAGGGCTACGAGCAGTACTTC	CASSLAGGQGYEQYF
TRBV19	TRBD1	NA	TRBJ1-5	TGTGCCAGTAGGGATTCAGGGGGCGTGGGGCCCCAGCATTTT	CASRDSGGVGPQHF
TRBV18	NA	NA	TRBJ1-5	TGTGCCAGCTCACCCATGGGGGGGGCCAGCAATCAGCCCCAGCATTTT	CASSPMGGASNQPQHF
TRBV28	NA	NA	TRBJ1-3	TGTGCCAGCAGTTTATATCGGGGGGGGGACACCATATATTTT	CASSLYRGGDTIYF
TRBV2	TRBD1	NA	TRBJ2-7	TGTGCCAGCAGTGAAGGACAGGGGGCCGAGCAGTACTTC	CASSEGQGAEQYF
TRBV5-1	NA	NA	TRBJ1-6	TGCGCCAGCAGCTTGTCGGGCCAGGGAAATTCACCTCTCCACTTT	CASSLSGQGNSPLHF
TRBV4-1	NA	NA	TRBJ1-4	TGCGCCAGCAAAACGAGAATAACTAATGAAAAACTGTTTTTT	CASKTRITNEKLFF
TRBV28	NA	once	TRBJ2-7	TGTGCCAGCAGTTTATCGCCCGCTAGCTCAATCCTCTACGAGCAGTACTTC	CASSLSPASSILYEQYF
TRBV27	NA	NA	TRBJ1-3	TGTGCCAGCAGTGCCGCGAGAGGGGGAGGAAACACCATATATTTT	CASSAARGGGNTIYF
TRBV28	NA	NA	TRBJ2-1	TGTGCCAGCAGTATAGGACAGATTATCCAGTTCTTC	CASSIGQIIQFF
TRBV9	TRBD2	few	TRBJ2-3	TGTGCCAGCAGCGTAGGAGTAGCGGGGGGGCTGCAAGATACGCAGTATTTT	CASSVGVAGGLQDTQYF
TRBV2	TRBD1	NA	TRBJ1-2	TGTGCCAGGAGGGGGCGCGACTATGGCTACACCTTC	CARRGRDYGYTF
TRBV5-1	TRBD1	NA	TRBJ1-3	TGCGCCAGCAGCCCCCGGGGACAGGGCACGGGAAACACCATATATTTT	CASSPRGQGTGNTIYF
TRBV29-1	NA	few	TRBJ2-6	TGCAGCGTGACTGCCTCTGGGGCCAACGTCCTGACTTTC	CSVTASGANVLTF
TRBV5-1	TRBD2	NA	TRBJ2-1	TGCGCCAGCAGCACCTCCCTCGGGGGGGGTATGCAGTTCTTC	CASSTSLGGGMQFF
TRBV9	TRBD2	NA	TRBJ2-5	TGTGCCAGCAGCGTTAGCGGGACTCAAGAGACCCAGTACTTC	CASSVSGTQETQYF
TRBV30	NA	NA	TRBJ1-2	TGTGCCTGGAGTGTCACCGGGAGCTACACCTTC	CAWSVTGSYTF